The sample holds one count of the clone carrying this T cell receptor beta chain. Its antigen is not known. This entry belongs to a study of glioma-infiltrating T cells after dendritic cell vaccination. Study results and limitations: Few patients contributed both blood and tumor specimens. Higher pretreatment TIL content predicted longer progression-free time and survival.

Time point described: after dendritic cell vaccination, including at tumor progression/relapse. Trimming left V 1 base short and J 3 bases short, with 15 bases between. CDR1 and CDR2 from the germline V gene are SGHAT and FQNNGV. The CDR3 length is 17 residues. Up to about 2 ug genomic DNA was used for TCRB CDR3 amplification. TCRdb's table, derived via immunoSEQ multiplex PCR, lists solely in-frame clones and lacks some. The table includes roughly 60,000 clones, roughly 86% detected once. The material was blood, obtained after dendritic cell vaccination. The V and J genes are TRBV11-2 and TRBJ2-2; the D gene is possibly TRBD2 (6 bases). The receptor's source is a human donor with glioblastoma. CDR3 sequence reads: CASSLVHRGTYTGELFF. The DNA for the CDR3 is TGTGCCAGCAGCTTAGTTCATCGGGGGACCTACACCGGGGAGCTGTTTTTT.